The 22 T cell receptor beta chains below come from one sample, sequenced in a study of cytomegalovirus exposure and HLA in healthy donors. TCRdb keeps only in-frame clones here, not all; method: immunoSEQ multiplex PCR. The sample carries fewer than 200,000 clones, 85% recorded once. Sequencing was performed on PBMCs. These receptors were obtained from a man between 18 and 29 years old in good health and CMV-seropositive.

The chain joins TRBV2 to TRBJ2-1; TRBD1 might be the D (5 bases). The V gene lost 4 bases and the J gene lost 10 bases, with 17 bases spanning the gap. The CDR3 extends over 14 amino acids. Germline V gene data show CDR1 as SNHLY and CDR2 as FYNNEI. The CDR3 DNA reads as TGTGCCAGCAGTGGCCCGGCAGGGAATTGGGAGCAGTTCTTC. This codes for CASSGPAGNWEQFF.

V is TRBV6-1 and J is TRBJ2-6, with 13 bases lining up with TRBD2. V was pared by 10 bases and J by 4 bases, with 4 bases of the junction left unmatched. This CDR3 contains 15 residues. Germline V gives CDR1 MNHNS, CDR2 SASEGT. The CDR3 reads CATGLAGAGANVLTF. Here the CDR3 DNA reads TGTGCCACCGGACTAGCGGGGGCGGGGGCCAACGTCCTGACTTTC.

The J gene is TRBJ2-1, the V gene TRBV18, with a tentative D call TRBD2 (5 bases). Germline assignment: CDR1 KGHSH and CDR2 LQKENI. Trimming took 4 bases from V and 7 from J, leaving 17 bases between them. The CDR3 length is 15 residues. CDR3 DNA sequence: TGTGCCAGCTCACGCGGGTTCGACCAAGCGAATGAGCAGTTCTTC. This sequence encodes CASSRGFDQANEQFF.

This clone was seen only once. Additional DNA sequences in this sample encode the identical CDR3. The chain links TRBV28 to TRBJ1-2, with D possibly TRBD1 on 6 matching bases. CDR3 length equals 14 residues. The V gene lost 6 bases and the J gene lost 2 bases, with 13 bases spanning the gap. Germline V gives CDR1 MDHEN, CDR2 SYDVKM. CDR3 in amino acids: CASSSADRNYGYTF. The DNA for the CDR3 is TGTGCCAGCAGCTCCGCCGACAGGAACTATGGCTACACCTTC.

This sequence joins TRBV2 and TRBJ2-7; D is perhaps TRBD1 (6 bases). V was clipped by 6 bases and J by 0 bases, with 6 bases between them. The CDR3 is 12 residues long. Germline V CDR1 and CDR2: SNHLY, FYNNEI. CDR3 DNA: TGTGCCAGCAGGGACAGCTCCTACGAGCAGTACTTC. It codes for CASRDSSYEQYF.

This clone was recorded once. The gene calls are TRBV5-4 and TRBJ1-2, with D perhaps matching TRBD1 (5 bases). Germline V gene lookup returns CDR1 SGHNT and CDR2 YYREEE (reference sequence). Trimming took off 0 bases at V and 5 bases at J, with 8 bases between the two ends. There are 13 residues in the CDR3. CDR3 sequence: CASSLEQAYGYTF. The CDR3 DNA sequence: TGTGCCAGCAGCTTGGAACAGGCATATGGCTACACCTTC.

The V and J genes are TRBV6-1 and TRBJ2-7; 8 positions agree with TRBD2. CDR1 is MNHNS and CDR2 is SASEGT in the germline V gene. V trimming: 3 bases; J trimming: 7 bases; junction bases outside the gene matches: 11. The CDR3 totals 15 residues. CDR3 bases: TGTGCCAGCAGTGACGGGACGGGAGGGCTCTGGGAGCAGTACTTC. Amino acid sequence: CASSDGTGGLWEQYF.

This clone was seen once. V is TRBV28 and J is TRBJ1-2, with D perhaps TRBD1 (5 bases). The ends were cut back, 6 bases at V and 1 base at J, with 9 bases in the middle. Per germline, CDR1 MDHEN and CDR2 SYDVKM. CDR3 length: 13 residues. CDR3 coding DNA: TGTGCCAGCAGACCCGACAGTAACTATGGCTACACCTTC. Protein sequence: CASRPDSNYGYTF.

Worth noting for this clone: The germline gene is not matched at one end of the junction; a read error may be the cause. V gene TRBV5-4 combines with J gene TRBJ2-7; 9 bases match TRBD2. Germline CDR1 is SGHNT and CDR2 is YYREEE (reference sequence). This CDR3 has 14 residues. CDR3 sequence reads: CASSSGTSSDEQYF. The CDR3 bases are TGTGCCAGCAGCTCCGGGACTAGCTCCGACGAGCAGTACTTC.

The V call is TRBV7-9, the J call TRBJ1-6; 11 bases are shared with TRBD1. V trimming: 5 bases; J trimming: 0 bases; junction bases outside the gene matches: 3. The CDR3 covers 17 residues. Germline V gene lookup returns CDR1 SEHNR and CDR2 FQNEAQ (reference sequence). The CDR3 here is CASSDGQGASYNSPLHF. In DNA form, the CDR3 reads TGTGCCAGCAGCGACGGACAGGGGGCCTCCTATAATTCACCCCTCCACTTT.

The chain couples TRBV9 to TRBJ2-2; D unclear. The V gene lost 2 bases and the J gene lost 0 bases, with 8 bases spanning the gap. CDR3 length: 15 amino acids. Germline V lookup: CDR1 SGDLS, CDR2 YYNGEE. The CDR3 reads CASSVASTNTGELFF. The CDR3 nucleotides are TGTGCCAGCAGCGTTGCTAGTACGAACACCGGGGAGCTGTTTTTT.

The chain links TRBV28 to TRBJ2-7; TRBD1 matches 8 bases. The germline V gene has CDR1 MDHEN and CDR2 SYDVKM. Trimming took 6 bases from V and 3 from J; bases not matched to a gene: 4. CDR3 length: 13 residues. CDR3 in DNA: TGTGCCAGCAGCACCGGGACAGGCTACGAGCAGTACTTC. Protein sequence: CASSTGTGYEQYF.

This clone was recorded a few times. The chain recombines TRBV5-8 with TRBJ2-2; a weak D match, TRBD2 (5 bases). The CDR3 totals 17 residues. Trimming took 2 bases from V and 6 from J, leaving 20 bases between them. Looked up from germline, CDR1 is SGHTS and CDR2 is YDEGEE. The DNA of the CDR3 is TGTGCCAGCAGCTTTCCCACACATCGTCGGGAATCCGGGGAGCTGTTTTTT. Its protein is CASSFPTHRRESGELFF.

The chain's CDR3 is CASSAGGEGYGYTF. The CDR3 DNA sequence: TGTGCCAGCAGCGCTGGGGGGGAAGGCTATGGCTACACCTTC. The V gene is TRBV7-9, the J gene TRBJ1-2, with D maybe TRBD1 (5 bases). This CDR3 contains 14 residues. In germline, CDR1 is SEHNR, CDR2 FQNEAQ (reference sequence). Trimming pared 5 bases from V and 4 bases from J, leaving 14 bases between.

This chain uses TRBV9 with TRBJ2-1, with 14 bases that match TRBD2. Germline V gene data show CDR1 as SGDLS and CDR2 as YYNGEE. V shed 1 base, J shed 7 bases, and the junction held 7 bases outside the gene matches. The CDR3 runs 17 residues. CDR3 amino acids: CASSVSAGTSGSNEQFF. CDR3 bases: TGTGCCAGCAGCGTATCTGCCGGGACTAGCGGGAGTAATGAGCAGTTCTTC.

The chain uses TRBV15 and TRBJ1-5; a possible D gene is TRBD1 (5 bases). The V end lost 5 bases, the J end lost 3 bases, and 11 bases lay between the germline ends. CDR1 is LNHNV and CDR2 is YYDKDF in the germline V gene (reference sequence). The CDR3 is made up of 14 amino acids. CDR3 nucleotides: TGTGCCACCAGCGGCCGACAGATCAATCAGCCCCAGCATTTT. It encodes CATSGRQINQPQHF.

V and J are TRBV14 and TRBJ1-2; 7 nucleotides align to TRBD1. CDR3 length equals 17 residues. Trimming at V came to 4 bases and at J to 3 bases, leaving 14 bases not matched to a gene. Germline V CDR1 and CDR2: SGHDN, FVKESK. CDR3 DNA: TGTGCCAGCAGCCCCTACACAGGGGCCAAGGATCACTATGGCTACACCTTC. Protein sequence: CASSPYTGAKDHYGYTF.

This chain joins TRBV2 and TRBJ1-1, with D possibly TRBD1 on 5 matching bases. V lost 1 base and J lost 0, with 6 bases in between. CDR3 length: 14 amino acids. From germline, CDR1 is SNHLY and CDR2 FYNNEI. For the CDR3, the DNA is TGTGCCAGCAGTGAAGGACAGATGAACACTGAAGCTTTCTTT. Translated, it gives CASSEGQMNTEAFF.

The rearrangement links TRBV5-1 to TRBJ2-7; 11 nucleotides align to TRBD1. Trimming took 4 bases from V and 5 from J; bases not matched to a gene: 8. The CDR3 sequence is 15 residues long. Germline CDR1 reads SGHRS; CDR2 reads YFSETQ. The CDR3 DNA is TGCGCCAGCAGCCTGTGGGGGGACAGGGGGAACGAGCAGTACTTC. Translating gives CASSLWGDRGNEQYF. Based on the CDR3 plus reference TRBV5-1 and TRBJ2-7, the full variable domain is KAGVTQTPRYLIKTRGQQVTLSCSPISGHRSVSWYQQTPGQGLQFLFEYFSETQRNKGNFPGRFSGRQFSNSRSEMNVSTLELGDSALYLCASSLWGDRGNEQYFGPGTRLTVT.

The V gene is TRBV5-4, the J gene TRBJ2-7, with TRBD2 matching over 9 bases. Germline V gene lookup returns CDR1 SGHNT and CDR2 YYREEE (reference sequence). This CDR3 comprises 15 residues. V lost 2 bases, J lost 3 bases, and 6 bases stayed unmatched. CDR3 coding DNA: TGTGCCAGCAGCTTACAACCTAGCGGGATCTACGAGCAGTACTTC. As protein: CASSLQPSGIYEQYF.

The rearrangement uses TRBV19 and TRBJ1-1; TRBD1 is a possible D gene (6 bases). CDR3 length: 13 residues. Trimming removed 8 bases at V and 4 bases at J, with 14 bases between. From germline, CDR1 is LNHDA and CDR2 SQIVND (reference sequence). DNA of the CDR3: TGTGCCAGTCGTCTTACAGGGCGCACTGAAGCTTTCTTT. This gives the protein CASRLTGRTEAFF.

This clone occurred once. This chain connects TRBV6-1 to TRBJ2-7; D is perhaps TRBD2 (5 bases). Per germline, CDR1 MNHNS and CDR2 SASEGT. V was shortened by 6 bases and J by 1 base, with 13 bases between the two germline ends. The CDR3 has 14 amino acids. The CDR3 sequence is CASSWTGLSYEQYF. The CDR3 nucleotides are TGTGCCAGCAGCTGGACTGGGCTATCCTACGAGCAGTACTTC.